This T cell receptor beta chain was identified in a study of a mutant IDH1 vaccine in newly diagnosed glioma. On the study more broadly: Vaccination followed radiotherapy alone by 4-6 weeks, or accompanied temozolomide cycles. Antecedent treatment encompassed radiotherapy, temozolomide, or their combination; the majority received both. V12 fell at week 35 and V13, the study end, at week 47.

The CDR3 runs 13 residues. Germline V gives CDR1 SSHAT, CDR2 FNYEAQ (reference sequence). The study's findings and limits: The vaccine induced immune responses, and these occurred in roughly 93% of patients.

Method: immunoSEQ multiplex PCR; TCRdb's copy keeps in-frame clones and lacks some. The data contain 34,000 or so clones, roughly 75% of them singletons. Specified time point: week 35, safety follow-up. The investigators gave 300 ug of mutant IDH1 20-mer peptide in each vaccine dose, together with topical imiquimod. Regarding this clone: What it recognizes is unknown. A read error may account for a junction end that differs from germline.

The TCR originated in a woman aged 40 to 55 with glioma. This specimen was PBMCs, taken from a glioma patient whose treatment included an IDH1 peptide vaccine. This chain connects TRBV7-7 to TRBJ2-5; no definite D call. CDR3 DNA: TGTGCTAGCAGCTTATCCCACGCAGAGACCCAGTACTTC. It codes for CASSLSHAETQYF.